This T cell receptor (beta chain) derives from a study of CD8+ T cells in alopecia areata. Overall study: A 6-month period off drug followed tofacitinib, which lasted 6 to 18 months.

Individuals with alopecia areata gave both lesional scalp punch biopsies and peripheral blood for collection. Investigators sorted PBMCs to obtain both CD4+ and CD8+ T cells. Comments on this clone: Its antigen remains unidentified.

Extracted RNA was reverse transcribed into cDNA, the sequencing template. Method: immunoSEQ multiplex PCR; TCRdb's copy keeps in-frame clones and lacks some. This repertoire shows around 61,000 clones, under 55% found once; its top ten account for approximately 17%. Germline CDR1 is SNHLY and CDR2 is FYNNEI. V lost 0 bases, J lost 2 bases, and 14 bases lay in between. The CDR3 loop spans 16 amino acids. Study observations and caveats: Patients shared TCRs less clearly than mice did, possibly owing to HLA.

Source: CD8+ T cells sorted from blood, taken at week 0. The sequence derives from a human donor with alopecia areata. J is TRBJ2-7 and V is TRBV2; D is undetermined. The CDR3 spells CASSEALVSATYEQYF. The CDR3 bases are TGTGCCAGCAGTGAAGCGCTTGTCAGCGCGACCTACGAGCAGTACTTC.